This entry lists 21 T cell receptor beta chains sequenced from one sample in a study of blood T cell repertoires in COVID-19. Produced via immunoSEQ multiplex PCR; TCRdb's table is partial and in-frame only. The sample lists 300,000 to 350,000 clones; roughly 87% were seen once. Specimen: peripheral blood. The receptor set was obtained from a man aged 25 to 40 with COVID-19, enrolled during active disease.

The genes are TRBV6-6 and TRBJ1-1; TRBD1 matches at 7 bases. Germline V gene sequence: CDR1 MNHNY, CDR2 SVGAGI (reference sequence). V trimming: 4 bases; J trimming: 6 bases; junction bases outside the gene matches: 5. The CDR3 has 13 residues. Here the CDR3 DNA reads TGTGCCAGCAGTTCAGGGGGTAGGCCTGAAGCTTTCTTT. Its protein product is CASSSGGRPEAFF.

The V and J genes are TRBV4-3 and TRBJ1-6, with a weak D call TRBD1 (5 bases). The V gene's germline CDR1 is LGHNA and CDR2 YSLEER. Trimming stripped 0 bases from V and 7 bases from J, with 13 bases between. CDR3 size: 16 residues. CDR3 in DNA: TGCGCCAGCAGCCAAGAATTTGGAGGGGTGAATTCACCCCTCCACTTT. This sequence encodes CASSQEFGGVNSPLHF.

CDR3 nucleotides: TGTGCCAGCAGTGAAGGGGCTGGGCATCTCTACGAGCAGTACTTC. Its translation is CASSEGAGHLYEQYF. The chain uses TRBV2 and TRBJ2-7; D gene ambiguous. This CDR3 is built from 15 residues. Trimming stripped 1 base from V and 3 bases from J, with 13 bases between. The germline V gene encodes CDR1 SNHLY and CDR2 FYNNEI. The entire variable domain, with the rest obtained from reference TRBV2 and TRBJ2-7, is as follows: EPEVTQTPSHQVTQMGQEVILRCVPISNHLYFYWYRQILGQKVEFLVSFYNNEISEKSEIFDDQFSVERPDGSNFTLKIRSTKLEDSAMYFCASSEGAGHLYEQYFGPGTRLTVT.

This clone was observed a single time. CDR3 nucleotide sequence: TGCGCCAGCAGCCCGGACAGGGTTTACGAAAAACTGTTTTTT. It codes for CASSPDRVYEKLFF. The chain employs TRBV5-1 and TRBJ1-4, with 8 nucleotides matching TRBD1. V gave up 4 bases and J gave up 8 bases; unmatched junction bases: 7. The CDR3 sequence is 14 residues long. Germline CDR1 is SGHRS and CDR2 is YFSETQ.

The V gene is TRBV7-7, the J gene TRBJ2-1; perhaps TRBD1 as D (7 bases). The CDR3 is 14 amino acids. Trimming stripped 5 bases from V and 4 bases from J, with 12 bases between. Germline V CDR1 and CDR2: SSHAT, FNYEAQ (reference sequence). CDR3 protein: CASSPGGGYNEQFF. The CDR3 region has the DNA TGTGCCAGCAGCCCAGGGGGAGGTTACAATGAGCAGTTCTTC.

This clone was seen a few times. This sequence joins TRBV4-3 and TRBJ2-2; TRBD2 matches at 7 bases. Unmatched junction bases numbered 10, after V lost 0 bases and J lost 6 bases. Germline V lookup: CDR1 LGHNA, CDR2 YSLEER. The CDR3 extends over 17 amino acids. CDR3 loop: CASSQDRSGVSPGELFF. The CDR3 coding sequence is TGCGCCAGCAGCCAAGATCGGAGCGGGGTGTCGCCCGGGGAGCTGTTTTTT.

The chain recombines TRBV6-2 or TRBV6-3 with TRBJ2-1; 10 nucleotides agree with TRBD2. Germline CDR1 and CDR2: MNHEY and SVGEGT. The CDR3 sequence is 21 residues long. Trimming removed 2 bases from V and 0 bases from J; junction bases left unmatched: 16. The CDR3 DNA is TGTGCCAGCAGTTACCCGAAGGCGAGACTAGCGGGCCACAGCTCCTACAATGAGCAGTTCTTC. This gives the protein CASSYPKARLAGHSSYNEQFF.

The CDR3 nucleotides are TGTGCCACCAGCAGAGATCTCGACACCCGAGCCAAAAACATTCAGTACTTC. Residues: CATSRDLDTRAKNIQYF. This chain connects TRBV15 to TRBJ2-4, with no clear D. CDR1 and CDR2 (germline): LNHNV, YYDKDF (reference sequence). The CDR3 covers 17 residues. V was cut by 0 bases and J by 0 bases, with 12 bases left in between.

The chain links TRBV27 to TRBJ1-2; D remains unclear. The germline CDR1 and CDR2 sequences are MNHEY and SMNVEV (reference sequence). This CDR3 has 13 amino acids. Deletions cut 5 bases from V and 5 bases from J, with 12 bases between. The CDR3 nucleotides are TGTGCCAGCAGTGCCCGGCTCGGGTATGGCTACACCTTC. It specifies CASSARLGYGYTF.

The rearrangement joins TRBV2 to TRBJ2-5; 8 bases fit TRBD2. The V gene end was trimmed by 0 bases and the J gene end by 4 bases; junction bases not matched to a gene: 4. The CDR3 contains 15 residues. Germline V gene sequence: CDR1 SNHLY, CDR2 FYNNEI. In DNA, the CDR3 is TGTGCCAGCAGTGAAGCGCGCGCGGGGGGAGAGACCCAGTACTTC. It is translated as CASSEARAGGETQYF.

The V call is TRBV7-3, the J call TRBJ1-1, with D possibly matching TRBD1 (5 bases). The germline V gene encodes CDR1 SGHTA and CDR2 FQGTGA. Between the trimmed V and J ends, which lost 3 bases and 0 bases, there was a span of 8 bases. The CDR3 covers 14 residues. The CDR3: CASSFDRLNTEAFF. For the CDR3, the DNA is TGTGCCAGCAGCTTCGACAGACTGAACACTGAAGCTTTCTTT.

The chain has TRBV6-1 and TRBJ2-7, with 11 bases lining up with TRBD1. The germline V gene encodes CDR1 MNHNS and CDR2 SASEGT. This CDR3 is built from 15 residues. The trim removed 3 bases at V and 3 bases at J, leaving 4 bases unmatched. The CDR3 DNA sequence: TGTGCCAGCAGTGATGGGACAGGGGGAGGCTACGAGCAGTACTTC. It codes for CASSDGTGGGYEQYF.

The rearrangement joins TRBV5-1 to TRBJ1-1; 7 bases are a match to TRBD1. The CDR3 runs 14 residues. V lost 0 bases to trimming and J lost 3 bases; unmatched junction nucleotides: 2. Germline-derived CDR1 and CDR2 are SGHRS and YFSETQ. CDR3 loop: CASSLAGTDTEAFF. As DNA, the CDR3 is TGCGCCAGCAGCTTGGCCGGGACAGACACTGAAGCTTTCTTT.

The V gene is TRBV14, the J gene TRBJ2-3; tentatively, D is TRBD1 (6 bases). Trimming removed 2 bases from V and 9 bases from J, with 12 bases in between. CDR1 and CDR2 from the germline V gene are SGHDN and FVKESK. The CDR3 spans 13 residues. The CDR3 DNA reads TGTGCCAGCAGCCAACCCCAACAGGGAACGCAGTATTTT. Its translation: CASSQPQQGTQYF.

In its sample, this clone was seen many times. The chain is built from TRBV3-1 (or the pseudogene TRBV3-2) and TRBJ2-2; 9 bases are a match to TRBD1. The CDR3 length is 16 residues. Per the germline V gene, CDR1 is LGHDT and CDR2 is YNNKEL (reference sequence). V shed 2 bases, J shed 7 bases, and the junction held 8 bases outside the gene matches. As DNA, the CDR3 is TGTGCCAGCAGCCAACCCAGACAGGGGGTCGGCGGGGAGCTGTTTTTT. This sequence encodes CASSQPRQGVGGELFF.

The chain employs TRBV18 and TRBJ2-5; the match to TRBD1 covers 8 bases. Per germline, CDR1 KGHSH and CDR2 LQKENI. The CDR3 consists of 17 residues. Trimming took 6 bases from V and 5 from J; bases not matched to a gene: 17. The DNA of the CDR3 is TGTGCCAGCTCTCCCCAACAGGGGGGAGTAACTAGGGAGACCCAGTACTTC. Its translation is CASSPQQGGVTRETQYF.

The chain recombines TRBV10-3 with TRBJ2-7, with D uncertain. Deletions cut 2 bases from V and 2 bases from J, with 7 bases between. The germline V gene has CDR1 ENHRY and CDR2 SYGVKD. The CDR3 totals 13 residues. The CDR3 loop is CAISEKTAYEQYF. DNA of the CDR3: TGTGCCATCAGTGAGAAAACAGCCTACGAGCAGTACTTC.

The V call is TRBV7-2, the J call TRBJ2-7; 10 bases map to TRBD1. This CDR3 is 12 amino acids long. Germline V gives CDR1 SGHTA, CDR2 FQGNSA. V shed 5 bases and J 9 bases; nucleotides not matched to a gene: 4. CDR3 protein: CASSAGQGMQYF. The CDR3 DNA sequence: TGTGCCAGCAGCGCGGGACAGGGGATGCAGTACTTC.

This chain uses TRBV15 with TRBJ1-4, with D perhaps matching TRBD1 (5 bases). Per the germline V gene, CDR1 is LNHNV and CDR2 is YYDKDF (reference sequence). Trimming left V 6 bases short and J 8 bases short, with 13 bases between. The CDR3 is 13 amino acids. This CDR3 is CATSRRVNEKLFF. The CDR3 coding sequence is TGTGCCACCAGTCGCAGGGTGAACGAAAAACTGTTTTTT.

CDR3 sequence: CASSPSTGQTDTQYF. The CDR3 DNA is TGTGCCAGCAGCCCTTCGACAGGCCAAACAGATACGCAGTATTTT. The chain uses TRBV7-2 and TRBJ2-3; a possible D gene is TRBD1 (6 bases). The CDR3 length is 15 residues. Trimming removed 5 bases at V and 3 bases at J, with 15 bases between. Germline V CDR1 and CDR2: SGHTA, FQGNSA.

This clone showed up just once. The chain has TRBV5-1 and TRBJ1-4, with 7 bases matching TRBD1. This CDR3 region has 17 residues. Looked up from germline, CDR1 is SGHRS and CDR2 is YFSETQ. V gave up 2 bases and J gave up 2 bases; unmatched junction bases: 9. The CDR3 DNA follows: TGCGCCAGCAGCTTACGACCAGGGGGAGAGACTAATGAAAAACTGTTTTTT. Its translation is CASSLRPGGETNEKLFF. The whole variable domain, remainder taken from reference TRBV5-1 and TRBJ1-4, is KAGVTQTPRYLIKTRGQQVTLSCSPISGHRSVSWYQQTPGQGLQFLFEYFSETQRNKGNFPGRFSGRQFSNSRSEMNVSTLELGDSALYLCASSLRPGGETNEKLFFGSGTQLSVL.